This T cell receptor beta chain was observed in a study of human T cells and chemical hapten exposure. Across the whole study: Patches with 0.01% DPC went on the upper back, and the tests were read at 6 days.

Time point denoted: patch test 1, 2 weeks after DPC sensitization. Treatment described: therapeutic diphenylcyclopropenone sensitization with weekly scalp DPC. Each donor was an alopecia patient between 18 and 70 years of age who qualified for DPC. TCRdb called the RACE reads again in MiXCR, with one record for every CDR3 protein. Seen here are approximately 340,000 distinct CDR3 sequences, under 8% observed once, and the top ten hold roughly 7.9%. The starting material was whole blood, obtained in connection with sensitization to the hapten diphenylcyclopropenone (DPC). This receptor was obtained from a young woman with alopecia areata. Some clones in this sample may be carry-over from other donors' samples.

CDR3 sequence reads: CATSDPDGNYGYTF. The CDR3 DNA follows: TGTGCCACCAGTGATCCCGACGGCAACTATGGCTACACCTTC. This sequence joins TRBV24-1 and TRBJ1-2, with D unresolved. The V end lost 3 bases, the J end lost 2 bases, and 9 bases lay between the germline ends. This CDR3 is 14 amino acids long. The germline CDR1 and CDR2 sequences are KGHDR and SFDVKD.